The TCR beta chain described here comes from a study of cytomegalovirus exposure and HLA in healthy donors. Regarding the study as a whole: In a later analysis, specific HLA alleles were associated with around 17,000 TCR beta sequences at a 0.05 false discovery rate. One variant, a missense change in DCLRE1C, was linked in a later analysis to TCR beta V- and J-gene trimming. One cluster of highly shared sequence variants probably arose as a sequencing artifact. Sequencing depth roughly uniform across donors was assumed in presence/absence analyses.

Worth noting for this clone: Its antigen is unidentified.

PCR was performed using 60 Vbeta and 13 Jbeta primers. Measured with immunoSEQ multiplex PCR; TCRdb has only the in-frame clones, and not every one. The sample has around 130,000 clones, around 70% seen once. The sequence was obtained from a middle-aged man in good health and CMV-seropositive. The sample consisted of PBMCs.

The CDR3 coding sequence is TGTGCCAGTACCCTGGGGCAAACGAACACTGAAGCTTTCTTT. Residues: CASTLGQTNTEAFF. The rearrangement links TRBV19 to TRBJ1-1; TRBD1 might be the D (5 bases). The CDR3 consists of 14 residues. Trimming shortened V by 7 bases and J by 1 base, and 13 bases separated the two germline ends. The germline V gene encodes CDR1 LNHDA and CDR2 SQIVND (reference sequence).